This T cell receptor beta chain came from a study of blood T cell repertoires in COVID-19. Profiled with immunoSEQ multiplex PCR; TCRdb holds only in-frame clones, not every one. Of more than 95,000 clones listed, approximately 90% are singletons. This CDR3 has 14 residues. Trimming stripped 4 bases from V and 3 bases from J, with 9 bases between. Germline V gene data show CDR1 as LNHDA and CDR2 as SQIVND (reference sequence). The sequence was collected from a human donor in a cohort sampled during active COVID-19. What was sequenced was peripheral blood. The chain is built from TRBV19 and TRBJ2-2; D is undetermined. The CDR3 loop reads CASSSGDYTGELFF. DNA of the CDR3: TGTGCCAGTAGTAGCGGAGACTACACCGGGGAGCTGTTTTTT.